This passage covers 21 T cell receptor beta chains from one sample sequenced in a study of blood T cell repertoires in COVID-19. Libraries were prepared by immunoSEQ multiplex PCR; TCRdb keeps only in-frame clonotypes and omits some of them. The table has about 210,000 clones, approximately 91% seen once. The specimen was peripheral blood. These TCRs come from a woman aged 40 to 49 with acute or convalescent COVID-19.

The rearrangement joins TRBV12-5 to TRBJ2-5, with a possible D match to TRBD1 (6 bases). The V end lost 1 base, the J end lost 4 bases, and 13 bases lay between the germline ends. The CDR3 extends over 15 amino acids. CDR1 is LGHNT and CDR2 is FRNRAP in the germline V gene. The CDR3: CASGLGLTGTETQYF. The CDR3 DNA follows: TGTGCTAGTGGTTTGGGCTTAACAGGGACAGAGACCCAGTACTTC.

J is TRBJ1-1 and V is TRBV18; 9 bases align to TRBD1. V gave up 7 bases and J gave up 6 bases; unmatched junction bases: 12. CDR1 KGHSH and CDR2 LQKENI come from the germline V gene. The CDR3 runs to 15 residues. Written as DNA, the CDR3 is TGTGCCAGCTACGCCCAGGGGGACAGGGTCGCTGAAGCTTTCTTT. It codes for CASYAQGDRVAEAFF.

The CDR3, as DNA: TGTGCCAGCAGCATAACCGGGACAGGGTCGACCCAGTACTTC. This codes for CASSITGTGSTQYF. The J gene is TRBJ2-5, the V gene TRBV7-8; 9 nucleotides align to TRBD1. V lost 5 bases to trimming and J lost 7 bases; unmatched junction nucleotides: 8. CDR3 length: 14 residues. In germline, CDR1 is SGHVS, CDR2 FQNEAQ.

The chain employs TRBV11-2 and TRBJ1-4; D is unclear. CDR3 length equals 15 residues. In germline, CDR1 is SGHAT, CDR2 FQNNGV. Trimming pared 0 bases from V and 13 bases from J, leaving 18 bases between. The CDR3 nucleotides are TGTGCCAGCAGCTTAGAGATCGATCCGGGGAGTACACTGTTTTTT. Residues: CASSLEIDPGSTLFF.

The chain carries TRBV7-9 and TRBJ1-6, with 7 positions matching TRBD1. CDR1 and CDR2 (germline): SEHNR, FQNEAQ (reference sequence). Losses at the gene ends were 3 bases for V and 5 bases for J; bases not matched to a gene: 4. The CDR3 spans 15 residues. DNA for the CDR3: TGTGCCAGCAGCTTGACAGGGACGAATAATTCACCCCTCCACTTT. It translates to CASSLTGTNNSPLHF. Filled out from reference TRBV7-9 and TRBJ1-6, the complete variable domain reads DTGVSQNPRHKITKRGQNVTFRCDPISEHNRLYWYRQTLGQGPEFLTYFQNEAQLEKSRLLSDRFSAERPKGSFSTLEIQRTEQGDSAMYLCASSLTGTNNSPLHFGNGTRLTVT.

The CDR3 nucleotides are TGTGCCAGCTTTCTGGACACAACTAATGAAAAACTGTTTTTT. Encoded protein: CASFLDTTNEKLFF. The V call is TRBV18, the J call TRBJ1-4; tentatively, D is TRBD1 (5 bases). The CDR3 is 14 residues long. Per germline, CDR1 KGHSH and CDR2 LQKENI. Between the trimmed V and J ends, which lost 7 bases and 0 bases, there was a span of 9 bases.

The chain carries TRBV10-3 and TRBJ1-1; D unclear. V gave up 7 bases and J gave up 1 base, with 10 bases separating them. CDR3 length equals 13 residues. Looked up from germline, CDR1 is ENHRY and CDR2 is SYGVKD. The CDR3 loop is CAITVRENTEAFF. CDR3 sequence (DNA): TGTGCCATCACGGTAAGAGAGAACACTGAAGCTTTCTTT.

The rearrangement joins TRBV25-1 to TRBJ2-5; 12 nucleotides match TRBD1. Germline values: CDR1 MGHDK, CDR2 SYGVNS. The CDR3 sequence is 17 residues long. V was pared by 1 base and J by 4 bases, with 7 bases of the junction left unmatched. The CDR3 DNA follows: TGTGCCAGCAGTGAATTGGGACAGGGGGCGAAGTTAGAGACCCAGTACTTC. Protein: CASSELGQGAKLETQYF.

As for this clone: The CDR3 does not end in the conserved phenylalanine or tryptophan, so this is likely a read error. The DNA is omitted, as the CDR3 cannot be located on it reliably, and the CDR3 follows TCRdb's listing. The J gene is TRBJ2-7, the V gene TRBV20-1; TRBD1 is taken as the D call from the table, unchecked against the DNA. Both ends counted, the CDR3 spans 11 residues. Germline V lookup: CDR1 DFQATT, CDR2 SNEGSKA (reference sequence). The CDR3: CSARDRDRVPL.

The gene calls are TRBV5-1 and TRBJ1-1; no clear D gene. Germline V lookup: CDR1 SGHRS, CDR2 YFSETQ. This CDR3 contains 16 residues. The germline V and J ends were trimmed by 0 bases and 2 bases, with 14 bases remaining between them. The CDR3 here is CASSLGFRSTNTEAFF. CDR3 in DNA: TGCGCCAGCAGCTTGGGTTTCAGGTCGACCAACACTGAAGCTTTCTTT.

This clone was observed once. Here the CDR3 reads CASSLPGPDTQYF. The CDR3 DNA sequence: TGTGCCAGCAGCTTACCAGGGCCAGATACGCAGTATTTT. V usage is TRBV5-4 and J usage is TRBJ2-3; tentatively, D is TRBD1 (5 bases). Germline loops: CDR1 SGHNT, CDR2 YYREEE (reference sequence). V shed 2 bases and J shed 4 bases, with 8 bases lying between them. The CDR3 runs 13 residues.

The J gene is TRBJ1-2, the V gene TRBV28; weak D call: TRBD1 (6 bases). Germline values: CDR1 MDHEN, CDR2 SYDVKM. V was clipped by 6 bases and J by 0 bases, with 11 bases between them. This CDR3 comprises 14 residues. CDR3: CASSPTGANYGYTF. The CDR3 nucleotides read TGTGCCAGCAGCCCGACAGGAGCTAACTATGGCTACACCTTC.

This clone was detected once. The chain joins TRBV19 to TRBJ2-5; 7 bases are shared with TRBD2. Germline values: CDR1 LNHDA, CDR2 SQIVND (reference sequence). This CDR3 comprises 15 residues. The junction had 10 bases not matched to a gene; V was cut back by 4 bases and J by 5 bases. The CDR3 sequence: CASSRGGTPRETQYF. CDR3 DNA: TGTGCCAGTAGTAGGGGGGGGACCCCCCGGGAGACCCAGTACTTC.

DNA of the CDR3: TGTGCCAGCAGTCCGGCGGACAGGGGTTCCTATAATTCACCCCTCCACTTT. It is translated as CASSPADRGSYNSPLHF. The chain uses TRBV28 and TRBJ1-6, with 9 bases aligning to TRBD1. J lost 1 base, V lost 5 bases, and 6 bases had no gene match. CDR3 length equals 17 residues. The germline V gene encodes CDR1 MDHEN and CDR2 SYDVKM.

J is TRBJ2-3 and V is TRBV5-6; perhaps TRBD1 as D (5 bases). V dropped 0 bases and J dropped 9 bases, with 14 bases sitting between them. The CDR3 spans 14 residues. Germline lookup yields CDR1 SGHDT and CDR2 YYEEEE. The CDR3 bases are TGTGCCAGCAGCTTGGCAAGCAGGGCGATGACGCAGTATTTT. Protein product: CASSLASRAMTQYF.

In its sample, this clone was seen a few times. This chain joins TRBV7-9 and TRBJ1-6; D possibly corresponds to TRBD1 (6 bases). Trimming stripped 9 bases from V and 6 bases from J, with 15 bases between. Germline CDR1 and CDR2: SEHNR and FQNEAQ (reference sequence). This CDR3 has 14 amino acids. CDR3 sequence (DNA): TGTGCCAGTCATTCAGCAGGGGTTAATTCACCCCTCCACTTT. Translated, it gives CASHSAGVNSPLHF.

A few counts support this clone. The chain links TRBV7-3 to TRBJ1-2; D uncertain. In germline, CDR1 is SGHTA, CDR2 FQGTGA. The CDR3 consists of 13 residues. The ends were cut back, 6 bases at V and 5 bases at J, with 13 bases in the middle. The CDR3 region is CASSSRGGYGYTF. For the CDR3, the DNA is TGTGCCAGCAGTTCCAGAGGCGGTTATGGCTACACCTTC.

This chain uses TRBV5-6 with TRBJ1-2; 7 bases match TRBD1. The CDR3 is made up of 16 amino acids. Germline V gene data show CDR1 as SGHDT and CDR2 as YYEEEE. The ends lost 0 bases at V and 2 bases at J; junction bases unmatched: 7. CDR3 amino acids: CASSLEGQPRNYGYTF. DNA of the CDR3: TGTGCCAGCAGCTTGGAGGGACAGCCGAGGAACTATGGCTACACCTTC.

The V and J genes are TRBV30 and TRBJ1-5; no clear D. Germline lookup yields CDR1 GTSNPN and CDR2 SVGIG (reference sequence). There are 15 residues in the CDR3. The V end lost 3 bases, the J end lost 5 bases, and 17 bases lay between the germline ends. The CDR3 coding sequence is TGTGCCTGGAGACTGGCAGGTAGGGAGGATCAGCCCCAGCATTTT. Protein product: CAWRLAGREDQPQHF. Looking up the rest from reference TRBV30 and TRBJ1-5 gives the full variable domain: SQTIHQWPATLVQPVGSPLSLECTVEGTSNPNLYWYRQAAGRGLQLLFYSVGIGQISSEVPQNLSASRPQDRQFILSSKKLLLSDSGFYLCAWRLAGREDQPQHFGDGTRLSIL.

CDR3 protein: CAIAGQGRDYGYTF. CDR3 coding DNA: TGTGCCATCGCCGGCCAGGGGCGCGACTATGGCTACACCTTC. The J gene is TRBJ1-2, the V gene TRBV10-3, with a weak D call TRBD1 (6 bases). This CDR3 comprises 14 residues. The germline V gene encodes CDR1 ENHRY and CDR2 SYGVKD. With 8 bases removed from V and 3 bases from J, the gap between germline ends came to 16 bases.

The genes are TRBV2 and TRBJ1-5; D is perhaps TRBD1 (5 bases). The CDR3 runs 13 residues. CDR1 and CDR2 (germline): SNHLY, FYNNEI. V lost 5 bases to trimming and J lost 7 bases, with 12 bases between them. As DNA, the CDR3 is TGTGCCAGCAGTAAGGAGCAGGGACAGCCCCAGCATTTT. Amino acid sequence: CASSKEQGQPQHF.